Presented here are 17 T cell receptor beta chains from one specimen sequenced in a study of T cells in Graves' hyperthyroidism and ophthalmopathy. TCR beta CDR3 regions were amplified from RNA transcripts. During a first-round RT-PCR of the TCR CDR3, the HTBI primer set was used. A single record per CDR3 protein comes from TCRdb applying MiXCR to the multiplex PCR reads. The sample contains approximately 740,000 distinct CDR3 sequences, around 13% of which appear only once. Material for sequencing was blood. Source of these receptors: a woman under 30 with Graves' hyperthyroidism.

CDR3 residues: CASSAVGTGNYGYTF. CDR3 coding DNA: TGTGCCAGCAGCGCCGTGGGGACAGGGAATTATGGCTACACCTTC. The chain uses TRBV7-9 and TRBJ1-2; 9 nucleotides align to TRBD1. Unmatched junction bases numbered 9, after V lost 5 bases and J lost 5 bases. Germline V gene data show CDR1 as SEHNR and CDR2 as FQNEAQ (reference sequence). The length of the CDR3 is 15 residues.

Many counts were recorded for this clonotype. V and J are TRBV6-1 and TRBJ2-3, with TRBD2 matching 12 bases. The CDR3 runs 15 residues. CDR1 and CDR2 (germline): MNHNS, SASEGT. The V segment lost 5 bases and the J segment 3 bases; nucleotides outside the gene matches: 3. CDR3 region: CASSMTSGSTDTQYF. CDR3 DNA sequence: TGTGCCAGCAGTATGACTAGCGGGAGTACAGATACGCAGTATTTT.

The chain has TRBV29-1 and TRBJ2-1, with 9 positions matching TRBD2. The CDR3 runs to 14 residues. Germline V gene data show CDR1 as SQVTM and CDR2 as ANQGSEA. J lost 5 bases, V lost 3 bases, and 5 bases had no gene match. The CDR3 sequence is CSVDVAGANNEQFF. In DNA form, the CDR3 reads TGCAGCGTTGACGTAGCGGGGGCTAACAATGAGCAGTTCTTC.

This clonotype turned up a few times. The chain is built from TRBV12-3 or TRBV12-4 and TRBJ2-1; weak D call: TRBD2 (5 bases). V dropped 5 bases and J dropped 9 bases, with 17 bases sitting between them. The CDR3 spans 14 residues. The CDR3 reads CASSLSGSAREQFF. DNA for the CDR3: TGTGCCAGCAGTCTGTCGGGTAGCGCGCGTGAGCAGTTCTTC.

This clonotype was seen a handful of times. The chain joins TRBV27 to TRBJ2-7; the D gene is possibly TRBD1 (6 bases). Deletions cut 6 bases from V and 1 base from J, with 19 bases between. The CDR3 covers 16 residues. Germline V gene data show CDR1 as MNHEY and CDR2 as SMNVEV (reference sequence). This chain's CDR3 is CASRSVTQGPSYEQYF. DNA of the CDR3: TGTGCCAGCAGATCGGTAACGCAGGGGCCTTCCTACGAGCAGTACTTC.

This clonotype was seen more than once but under ten times. This sequence joins TRBV18 and TRBJ1-4, with 8 bases aligning to TRBD1. This CDR3 has 16 amino acids. Germline values: CDR1 KGHSH, CDR2 LQKENI. Trimming removed 10 bases from V and 3 bases from J; junction bases left unmatched: 13. The CDR3 loop is CATASAGGASNEKLFF. For the CDR3, the DNA is TGTGCCACCGCATCCGCAGGGGGCGCCTCTAATGAAAAACTGTTTTTT.

This clonotype has at least ten counts. V gene TRBV6-1 combines with J gene TRBJ2-7, with 12 bases fitting TRBD2. This CDR3 is built from 15 residues. V lost 5 bases, J lost 3 bases, and 5 bases stayed unmatched. Germline V gene lookup returns CDR1 MNHNS and CDR2 SASEGT. In DNA, the CDR3 is TGTGCCAGCAGTTTGACTAGCGGGAGATACTACGAGCAGTACTTC. This gives the protein CASSLTSGRYYEQYF.

This clonotype was found a few times. The genes are TRBV7-8 and TRBJ2-7; the D is unclear. This CDR3 comprises 16 residues. Trimming took off 1 base at V and 3 bases at J, with 16 bases between the two ends. Germline loops: CDR1 SGHVS, CDR2 FQNEAQ. This CDR3 is CASSLGAGIWIYEQYF. As DNA, the CDR3 is TGTGCCAGCAGCTTAGGGGCTGGGATTTGGATCTACGAGCAGTACTTC.

This clonotype appeared a single time. This rearrangement joins TRBV7-2 to TRBJ1-1; no clear D. Per the germline V gene, CDR1 is SGHTA and CDR2 is FQGNSA. This CDR3 is 15 amino acids long. The V end was cut by 5 bases, the J end by 3 bases, with 16 bases between. CDR3 in amino acids: CASSQALGKDTEAFF. CDR3 DNA sequence: TGTGCCAGCAGCCAAGCTCTGGGAAAGGACACTGAAGCTTTCTTT.

In its sample, this clonotype was seen a few times. J is TRBJ1-6 and V is TRBV7-9; TRBD1 matches at 11 bases. This CDR3 is 15 amino acids long. CDR1 and CDR2 (germline): SEHNR, FQNEAQ (reference sequence). V dropped 4 bases and J dropped 10; count of bases not matched to a gene: 6. The CDR3 spells CASSSRTGGDSPLHF. The CDR3 DNA follows: TGTGCCAGCAGCTCAAGGACAGGGGGCGACTCACCCCTCCACTTT.

There are many counts of this clonotype. CDR3 coding DNA: TGTGCCAGCTGGACAGGCTTAACCCCGTCGAACACCGGGGAGCTGTTTTTT. Residues: CASWTGLTPSNTGELFF. The gene calls are TRBV2 and TRBJ2-2, with 7 bases aligning to TRBD1. The CDR3 contains 17 residues. V lost 8 bases to trimming and J lost 0 bases; unmatched junction nucleotides: 12. In germline, CDR1 is SNHLY, CDR2 FYNNEI.

This clonotype came up many times. The chain uses TRBV20-1 and TRBJ2-3; perhaps TRBD2 as D (5 bases). Trimming stripped 6 bases from V and 2 bases from J, with 15 bases between. Germline-derived CDR1 and CDR2 are DFQATT and SNEGSKA (reference sequence). The CDR3 consists of 14 residues. As DNA, the CDR3 is TGCAGTGCACCGAGAGCGGAAGTCACAGATACGCAGTATTTT. This gives the protein CSAPRAEVTDTQYF.

The rearrangement uses TRBV3-1 and TRBJ1-2; tentatively, D is TRBD1 (5 bases). The CDR3 consists of 14 residues. Per the germline V gene, CDR1 is LGHDT and CDR2 is YNNKEL (reference sequence). The V gene lost 5 bases and the J gene lost 7 bases, with 17 bases spanning the gap. Here the CDR3 DNA reads TGTGCCAGCAGCTCACGACAGATCCGGGGTGGCTACACCTTC. This gives the protein CASSSRQIRGGYTF.

This clonotype came up many times. The V and J genes are TRBV7-8 and TRBJ2-5; tentatively, D is TRBD1 or TRBD2 (5 bases each). Trimming removed 6 bases at V and 1 base at J, with 12 bases between. Per the germline V gene, CDR1 is SGHVS and CDR2 is FQNEAQ. This CDR3 has 14 residues. For the CDR3, the DNA is TGTGCCAGCAGGCGGCTGGGGACCCAAGAGACCCAGTACTTC. It is translated as CASRRLGTQETQYF.

In the case of this clonotype: The CDR3 does not close with the conserved phenylalanine or tryptophan, likely indicating a read error. The rearrangement joins TRBV13 to TRBJ2-7; no reliable D call. V was clipped by 3 bases and J by 1 base, with 13 bases between them. The CDR3 contains 15 residues. The germline CDR1 and CDR2 sequences are PRHDT and FYEKMQ (reference sequence). The CDR3 reads CASSLARGLSYEQYL. CDR3 DNA: TGTGCCAGCAGCTTGGCTCGTGGGTTGTCCTACGAGCAGTACTTA.

This clonotype occurred many times. This chain connects TRBV20-1 to TRBJ2-1, with 13 bases identical to TRBD2. This CDR3 has 15 amino acids. The V gene end was trimmed by 2 bases and the J gene end by 5 bases; junction bases not matched to a gene: 3. Germline V CDR1 and CDR2: DFQATT, SNEGSKA (reference sequence). The CDR3: CSARTSGRADNEQFF. The CDR3 region has the DNA TGCAGTGCTAGAACTAGCGGGAGGGCTGACAATGAGCAGTTCTTC.

In this sample, this clonotype turned up many times. This chain joins TRBV20-1 and TRBJ1-2, with D unresolved. Looked up from germline, CDR1 is DFQATT and CDR2 is SNEGSKA (reference sequence). Between the trimmed V and J ends, which lost 2 bases and 0 bases, there was a span of 7 bases. The CDR3 contains 13 residues. CDR3 coding DNA: TGCAGTGCTAGACGGGCAGCTAACTATGGCTACACCTTC. Protein product: CSARRAANYGYTF.